The clone carrying this TCR beta chain occurred many times. Its specificity is not known. Germline-derived CDR1 and CDR2 are SGHVS and FNYEAQ. The CDR3 consists of 15 residues. Trimming at V came to 5 bases and at J to 1 base, leaving 7 bases not matched to a gene. TCRdb called the reads again in MiXCR, with one record for every CDR3 protein. The table shows hundreds of thousands of distinct CDR3 sequences, with 10% to 12% occurring only once. These data are taken from a study of T cell repertoires in cytomegalovirus infection. For the study at large: Indications came from public TCR beta signatures; they pointed to CMV infection and to a matching HLA type. Study observations and caveats: Cumulative public TCR beta family frequency identified carriers of CMV plus the relevant HLA.

The chain couples TRBV7-6 to TRBJ2-5, with 7 nucleotides matching TRBD2. The receptor was derived from a human donor in good health (CMV status not recorded). Some clones in this sample may be carry-over from other donors' samples. The specimen was PBMCs. CDR3 in DNA: TGTGCCAGCAGCACGTTGGGACTAATCCAAGAGACCCAGTACTTC. Protein: CASSTLGLIQETQYF.